These 5 T cell receptor beta chains originate from one sample sequenced in a study of blood T cell repertoires in COVID-19. TCRdb's table, derived via immunoSEQ multiplex PCR, lists solely in-frame clones and lacks some. The sample holds 91,000 or so clones; more than 75% are singletons and the top ten take roughly 14%. The sequenced sample consisted of peripheral blood. The receptor set was obtained from a human donor in a cohort sampled during active COVID-19.

This chain connects TRBV18 to TRBJ1-5, with a possible D match to TRBD1 (5 bases). Deletions cut 6 bases from V and 10 bases from J, with 22 bases between. The CDR3 is 15 residues long. CDR1 is KGHSH, CDR2 LQKENI, per germline. The CDR3 DNA sequence: TGTGCCAGCTCTTCTCGGGCAGGGTCAAAATCCCCCCAGCATTTT. It is translated as CASSSRAGSKSPQHF.

This chain connects TRBV20-1 to TRBJ2-1; D may be TRBD2 (6 bases). The CDR3 is made up of 11 amino acids. CDR1 and CDR2 (germline): DFQATT, SNEGSKA (reference sequence). The CDR3 sequence is CGLRDLGEQFF. The CDR3 DNA reads as TGCGGACTCCGGGACTTAGGTGAGCAGTTCTTC.

The chain links TRBV19 to TRBJ1-1; D is perhaps TRBD1 (5 bases). This CDR3 spans 13 amino acids. The ends were cut back, 4 bases at V and 5 bases at J, with 11 bases in the middle. CDR1 and CDR2 from the germline V gene are LNHDA and SQIVND (reference sequence). CDR3 DNA: TGTGCCAGTAGTAGGGGATCAGGGACTGAAGCTTTCTTT. It translates to CASSRGSGTEAFF.

The gene calls are TRBV6-5 and TRBJ2-1; D unclear. V lost 0 bases to trimming and J lost 3 bases, with 12 bases between them. There are 16 residues in the CDR3. Germline V lookup: CDR1 MNHEY, CDR2 SVGAGI. The CDR3 loop is CASSYSLGTHYNEQFF. The CDR3 coding sequence is TGTGCCAGCAGTTACTCATTGGGCACCCACTACAATGAGCAGTTCTTC.

This chain uses TRBV3-1 (or the pseudogene TRBV3-2) with TRBJ2-7, with 8 positions matching TRBD2. The length of the CDR3 is 18 residues. Germline V gives CDR1 LGHDT, CDR2 YNNKEL (reference sequence). Trimming cost V 0 bases and J 0 bases; bases outside gene matches: 10. CDR3 sequence reads: CASSQEAGGLKSSYEQYF. CDR3 nucleotides: TGTGCCAGCAGCCAAGAGGCGGGAGGACTTAAAAGCTCCTACGAGCAGTACTTC.